This TCR beta chain is from a study of blood T cell repertoires in COVID-19. This CDR3 is 15 amino acids long. V was pared by 4 bases and J by 7 bases, with 5 bases of the junction left unmatched. The germline V gene encodes CDR1 SGHRS and CDR2 YFSETQ. Clones were read by immunoSEQ multiplex PCR, and TCRdb kept only the in-frame ones, dropping some. This table holds 150,000 to 250,000 clones, around 94% found once. The origin of this receptor is a man aged 25 to 45 with COVID-19, enrolled during active disease. V gene TRBV5-1 combines with J gene TRBJ1-6; the match to TRBD1 covers 10 bases. Sample: peripheral blood. CDR3 nucleotides: TGCGCCAGCAGCAGACCGGGACAGGGGAATTCACCCCTCCACTTT. Its protein is CASSRPGQGNSPLHF.